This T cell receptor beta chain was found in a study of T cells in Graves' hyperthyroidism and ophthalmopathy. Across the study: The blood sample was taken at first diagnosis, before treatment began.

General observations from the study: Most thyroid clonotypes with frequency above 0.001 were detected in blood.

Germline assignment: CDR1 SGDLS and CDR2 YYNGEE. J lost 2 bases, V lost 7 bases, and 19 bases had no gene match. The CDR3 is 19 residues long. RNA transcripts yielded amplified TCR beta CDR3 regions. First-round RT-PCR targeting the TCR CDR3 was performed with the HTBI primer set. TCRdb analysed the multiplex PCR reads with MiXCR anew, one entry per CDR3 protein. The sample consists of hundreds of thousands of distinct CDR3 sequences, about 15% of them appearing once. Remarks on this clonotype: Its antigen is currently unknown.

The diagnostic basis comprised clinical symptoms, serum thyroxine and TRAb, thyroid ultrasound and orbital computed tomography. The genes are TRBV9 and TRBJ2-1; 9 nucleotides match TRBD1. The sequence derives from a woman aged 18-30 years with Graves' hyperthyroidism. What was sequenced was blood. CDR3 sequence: CASSSTRSGRDRAYNEQFF. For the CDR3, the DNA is TGTGCCAGCTCATCCACACGATCAGGCCGGGACAGGGCCTACAATGAGCAGTTCTTC.